This T cell receptor (beta chain) derives from a study of cytomegalovirus exposure and HLA in healthy donors. Overall study results and limits: Rarity characterized most TCR sequences, yet some public TCRs appeared in many donors. Specificity for CMV antigens was confirmed in vitro for a few of the CMV-associated chains. TCR clusters originating in the first cohort tended to co-occur in the 100 to 150 validation repertoires, according to a later analysis.

Germline CDR1 SSHAT, CDR2 FNYEAQ (reference sequence). This CDR3 is 13 amino acids long. In regard to this clone: The target antigen is unknown. The junction departs from germline at one end; a sequencing error may be responsible.

The donors were part of the 120-subject validation cohort, which stood apart from the 666-subject first cohort. Here immunoSEQ multiplex PCR was the method, and the copy in TCRdb shows in-frame clones only, minus some. The repertoire holds about 78,000 clones, with about 95% as singletons. The chain has TRBV7-7 and TRBJ2-1, with D tentatively TRBD2 (5 bases). The receptor was isolated from a man between 18 and 29 years old in good health and CMV-seropositive. The sequencing sample was made of PBMCs. The CDR3 reads CASSLASEREQFF. CDR3 sequence (DNA): TGTGCTAGCAGCTTAGCGTCAGAACGTGAGCAGTTCTTC. Together with reference TRBV7-7 and TRBJ2-1, the CDR3 gives the full variable domain: GAGVSQSPRYKVTKRGQDVTLRCDPISSHATLYWYQQALGQGPEFLTYFNYEAQPDKSGLPSDRFSAERPEGSISTLTIQRTEQRDSAMYRCASSLASEREQFFGPGTRLTVL.